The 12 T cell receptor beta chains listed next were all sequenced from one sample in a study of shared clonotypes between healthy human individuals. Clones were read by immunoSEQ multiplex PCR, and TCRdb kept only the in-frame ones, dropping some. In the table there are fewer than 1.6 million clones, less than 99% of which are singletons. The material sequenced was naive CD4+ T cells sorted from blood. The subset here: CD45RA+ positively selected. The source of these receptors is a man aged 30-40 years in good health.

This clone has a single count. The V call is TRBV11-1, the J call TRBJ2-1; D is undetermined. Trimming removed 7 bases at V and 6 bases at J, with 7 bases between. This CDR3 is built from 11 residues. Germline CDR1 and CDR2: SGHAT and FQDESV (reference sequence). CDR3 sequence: CASTDLNEQFF. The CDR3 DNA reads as TGTGCCAGCACCGACCTCAATGAGCAGTTCTTC.

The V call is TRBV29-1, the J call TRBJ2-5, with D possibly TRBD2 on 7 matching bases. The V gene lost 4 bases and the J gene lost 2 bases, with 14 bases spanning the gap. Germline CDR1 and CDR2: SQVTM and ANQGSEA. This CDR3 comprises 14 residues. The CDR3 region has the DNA TGCAGCGTTGTTGGGGGGGCAGATCAAGAGACCCAGTACTTC. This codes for CSVVGGADQETQYF.

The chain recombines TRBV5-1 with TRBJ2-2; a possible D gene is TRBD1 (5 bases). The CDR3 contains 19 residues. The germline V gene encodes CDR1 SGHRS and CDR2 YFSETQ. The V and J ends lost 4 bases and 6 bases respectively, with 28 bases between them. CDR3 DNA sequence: TGCGCCAGCAGCCCTCTTACCGGGCTGCATTGGGAAGGGGCCGGGGAGCTGTTTTTT. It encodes CASSPLTGLHWEGAGELFF. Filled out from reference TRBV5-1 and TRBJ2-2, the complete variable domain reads KAGVTQTPRYLIKTRGQQVTLSCSPISGHRSVSWYQQTPGQGLQFLFEYFSETQRNKGNFPGRFSGRQFSNSRSEMNVSTLELGDSALYLCASSPLTGLHWEGAGELFFGEGSRLTVL.

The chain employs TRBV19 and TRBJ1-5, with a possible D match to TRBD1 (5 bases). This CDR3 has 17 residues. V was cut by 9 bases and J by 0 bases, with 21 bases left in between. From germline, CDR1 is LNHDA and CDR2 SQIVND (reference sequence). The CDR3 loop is CASPVERDYHSNQPQHF. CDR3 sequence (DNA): TGTGCCAGCCCCGTGGAAAGGGACTACCATAGCAATCAGCCCCAGCATTTT.

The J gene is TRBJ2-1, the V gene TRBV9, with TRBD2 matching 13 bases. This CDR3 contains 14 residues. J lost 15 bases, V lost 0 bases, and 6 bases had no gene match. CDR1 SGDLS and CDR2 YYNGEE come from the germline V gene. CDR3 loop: CASSVGGLAGVSFF. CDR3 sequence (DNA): TGTGCCAGCAGCGTAGGAGGACTAGCGGGAGTATCGTTCTTC. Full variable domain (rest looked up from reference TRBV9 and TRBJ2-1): DSGVTQTPKHLITATGQRVTLRCSPRSGDLSVYWYQQSLDQGLQFLIQYYNGEERAKGNILERFSAQQFPDLHSELNLSSLELGDSALYFCASSVGGLAGVSFFGPGTRLTVL.

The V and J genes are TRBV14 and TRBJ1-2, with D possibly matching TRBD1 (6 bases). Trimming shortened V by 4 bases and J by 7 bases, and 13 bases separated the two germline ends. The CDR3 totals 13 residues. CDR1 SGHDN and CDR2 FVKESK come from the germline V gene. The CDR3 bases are TGTGCCAGCAGCCCGGACAGAGTCGTTGGCTACACCTTC. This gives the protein CASSPDRVVGYTF.

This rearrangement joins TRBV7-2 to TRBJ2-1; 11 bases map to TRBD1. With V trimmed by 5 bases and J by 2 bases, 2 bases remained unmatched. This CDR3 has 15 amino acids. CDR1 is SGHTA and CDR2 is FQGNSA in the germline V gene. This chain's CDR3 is CASSVGQGAYNEQFF. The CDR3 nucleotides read TGTGCCAGCAGCGTGGGACAGGGGGCCTACAATGAGCAGTTCTTC.

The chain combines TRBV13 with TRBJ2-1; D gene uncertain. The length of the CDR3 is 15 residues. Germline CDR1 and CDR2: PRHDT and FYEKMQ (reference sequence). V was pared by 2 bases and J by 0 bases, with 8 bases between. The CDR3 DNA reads TGTGCCAGCAGCTTATATACGAACTCCTACAATGAGCAGTTCTTC. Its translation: CASSLYTNSYNEQFF.

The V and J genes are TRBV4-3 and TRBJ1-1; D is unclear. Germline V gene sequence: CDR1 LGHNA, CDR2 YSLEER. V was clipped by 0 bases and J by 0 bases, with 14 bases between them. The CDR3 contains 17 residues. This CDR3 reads CASSQDISYIVNTEAFF. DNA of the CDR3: TGCGCCAGCAGCCAAGATATCAGTTATATTGTGAACACTGAAGCTTTCTTT.

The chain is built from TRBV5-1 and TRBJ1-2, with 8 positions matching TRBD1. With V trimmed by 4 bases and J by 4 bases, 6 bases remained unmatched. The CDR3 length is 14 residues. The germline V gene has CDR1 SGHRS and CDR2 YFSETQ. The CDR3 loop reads CASSPDRGTYGYTF. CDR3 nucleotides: TGCGCCAGCAGCCCTGACAGGGGAACCTATGGCTACACCTTC.

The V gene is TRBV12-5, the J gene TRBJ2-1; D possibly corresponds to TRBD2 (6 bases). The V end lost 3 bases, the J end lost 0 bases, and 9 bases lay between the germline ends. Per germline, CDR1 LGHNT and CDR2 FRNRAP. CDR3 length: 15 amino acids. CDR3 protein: CASGFSGSSYNEQFF. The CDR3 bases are TGTGCTAGTGGTTTTAGCGGTAGCTCCTACAATGAGCAGTTCTTC.

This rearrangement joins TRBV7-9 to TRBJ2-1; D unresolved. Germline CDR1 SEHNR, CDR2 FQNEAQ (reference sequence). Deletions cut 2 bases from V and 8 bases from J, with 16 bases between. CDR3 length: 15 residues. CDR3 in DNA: TGTGCCAGCAGCTTATTTTCCCACCGATTCGATGAGCAGTTCTTC. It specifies CASSLFSHRFDEQFF.